These T cell receptor beta chains were read from a single sample in a study of shared clonotypes between healthy human individuals. Profiled with immunoSEQ multiplex PCR; TCRdb holds only in-frame clones, not every one. The sample has around 330,000 clones; less than 85% are singletons. What was sequenced was memory CD4+ T cells sorted from blood. Receptors originate from a young man in good health. Both conserved end residues are part of each CDR3. A D gene is named only where the DNA matches it firmly. Some rows have no size entry. The others give once, few or many, or a class for an expanded clone.

>TRBJ1-3|TRBD1|19|TRBV11-2|-
CASSLVRPTGTGIGNTIYF
TGTGCCAGCAGCTTAGTTAGGCCGACCGGGACAGGGATTGGAAACACCATATATTTT
>TRBJ1-2|-|15|TRBV10-3|-
CAISEPQQGIYGYTF
TGTGCCATCAGTGAGCCTCAACAGGGTATCTATGGCTACACCTTC
>TRBJ2-7|-|14|TRBV7-8|-
CASSPRVENYEQYF
TGTGCCAGCAGCCCCCGGGTAGAGAACTACGAGCAGTACTTC
>TRBJ2-7|-|14|TRBV2|-
CASSEQGTAYEQYF
TGTGCCAGCAGTGAACAGGGGACTGCCTACGAGCAGTACTTC
>TRBJ2-7|-|14|TRBV7-2|-
CASSLVGGNYEQYF
TGTGCCAGCAGCTTAGTAGGGGGAAACTACGAGCAGTACTTC
>TRBJ2-1|-|15|TRBV28|once
CASSNRLLSYNEQFF
TGTGCCAGCAGCAACAGGCTTTTGTCCTACAATGAGCAGTTCTTC
>TRBJ2-1|TRBD2|15|TRBV29-1|-
CSAAGLAGGLNEQFF
TGCAGCGCGGCTGGGTTAGCGGGAGGGTTGAATGAGCAGTTCTTC
>TRBJ1-1|-|14|TRBV19|-
CASTLQGVVTEAFF
TGTGCCAGTACCCTACAGGGTGTTGTCACTGAAGCTTTCTTT
>TRBJ2-3|-|16|TRBV21-1|-
CASSAAASGFTDTQYF
TGTGCCAGCAGCGCCGCGGCTAGCGGGTTCACAGATACGCAGTATTTT
>TRBJ1-5|-|12|TRBV28|-
CASRKGNQPQHF
TGTGCCAGCAGGAAAGGTAATCAGCCCCAGCATTTT
>TRBJ2-7|-|15|TRBV7-9|-
CASSHLGDRPREQYF
TGTGCCAGCAGCCACCTGGGGGACCGCCCGCGGGAGCAGTACTTC
>TRBJ2-3|-|15|TRBV9|-
CASSDEEYSTDTQYF
TGTGCCAGCAGCGATGAAGAATATAGCACAGATACGCAGTATTTT
>TRBJ1-1|-|13|TRBV7-9|few
CASSSGANTEAFF
TGTGCCAGCAGCTCGGGGGCGAACACTGAAGCTTTCTTT
>TRBJ2-7|-|14|TRBV11-2|-
CASSLDPGASEQYF
TGTGCCAGCAGCTTAGATCCGGGAGCGTCCGAGCAGTACTTC
>TRBJ2-7|-|13|TRBV2|-
CASETDFSYEQYF
TGTGCCAGCGAGACAGACTTTTCCTACGAGCAGTACTTC
>TRBJ1-4|-|12|TRBV19|-
CASKQGNEKLFF
TGTGCCAGTAAACAAGGGAATGAAAAACTGTTTTTT
>TRBJ2-3|-|15|TRBV6-1|-
CASSDRAGSTDTQYF
TGTGCCAGCAGTGATCGTGCGGGGAGCACAGATACGCAGTATTTT
>TRBJ2-5|-|14|TRBV6-6|-
CASSYDPGRETQYF
TGTGCCAGCAGTTACGATCCGGGTCGGGAGACCCAGTACTTC
>TRBJ2-7|-|12|TRBV28|-
CASSLEYYEQYF
TGTGCCAGCAGTTTAGAGTACTACGAGCAGTACTTC
>TRBJ2-1|TRBD1|15|TRBV9|-
CASSYAGGVDNEQFF
TGTGCCAGCAGCTACGCAGGGGGCGTCGACAATGAGCAGTTCTTC
>TRBJ1-5|-|14|TRBV10-3|-
CAISEGSSNQPQHF
TGTGCCATCAGTGAGGGAAGTAGCAATCAGCCCCAGCATTTT
>TRBJ2-3|-|18|TRBV2|-
CASKYWDPRLDNPDTQYF
TGTGCCAGCAAGTATTGGGACCCGCGGTTGGACAATCCAGATACGCAGTATTTT
>TRBJ2-5|-|14|TRBV18|-
CASSPSISQETQYF
TGTGCCAGCTCACCAAGCATTAGCCAAGAGACCCAGTACTTC
>TRBJ1-5|-|13|TRBV6-1|-
CASSEGWNQPQHF
TGTGCCAGCAGTGAGGGTTGGAATCAGCCCCAGCATTTT
>TRBJ1-1|-|18|TRBV10-3|-
CAISEFPGAGPENTEAFF
TGTGCCATCAGTGAATTCCCGGGGGCCGGGCCCGAGAACACTGAAGCTTTCTTT
>TRBJ2-7|-|15|TRBV11-2|once
CASSLVPQIPYEQYF
TGTGCCAGCAGCTTAGTTCCACAGATACCCTACGAGCAGTACTTC
>TRBJ1-1|TRBD1|14|TRBV6-6|-
CASSPTGGSGEAFF
TGTGCCAGCAGTCCGACAGGGGGCTCGGGTGAAGCTTTCTTT
>TRBJ2-5|TRBD2|12|TRBV2|-
CASGGEKETQYF
TGTGCCAGTGGGGGGGAGAAAGAGACCCAGTACTTC
>TRBJ2-2|TRBD2|16|TRBV5-4|-
CASSLGLAGEGGELFF
TGTGCCAGCAGCTTGGGACTAGCGGGAGAAGGCGGGGAGCTGTTTTTT
>TRBJ1-5|-|16|TRBV7-8|few
CASSHTRTDSNQPQHF
TGTGCCAGCAGCCACACCCGGACAGATAGCAATCAGCCCCAGCATTTT
>TRBJ1-1|-|15|TRBV4-3|-
CASSQVQGIDTEAFF
TGCGCCAGCAGCCAAGTTCAGGGTATTGACACTGAAGCTTTCTTT
>TRBJ1-2|TRBD1|14|TRBV28|-
CASSAGTGSPGYTF
TGTGCCAGCAGTGCCGGGACAGGTTCCCCTGGCTACACCTTC
>TRBJ2-2|TRBD2|17|TRBV6-1|-
CASSGLAGGRVTGELFF
TGTGCCAGCAGTGGTTTAGCGGGAGGTAGGGTCACCGGGGAGCTGTTTTTT
>TRBJ2-3|-|14|TRBV9|-
CASSVTSFADTQYF
TGTGCCAGCAGCGTCACTAGCTTTGCAGATACGCAGTATTTT
>TRBJ2-7|-|16|TRBV7-8|-
CASSDARLVGLYEQYF
TGTGCCAGCAGCGATGCGAGGCTGGTGGGTCTCTACGAGCAGTACTTC
>TRBJ1-2|-|15|TRBV4-3|once
CASSQDAREGYGYTF
TGCGCCAGCAGCCAAGACGCGCGGGAAGGATATGGCTACACCTTC
>TRBJ2-3|-|14|TRBV6-1|-
CASSSRARSVTQYF
TGTGCCAGCAGTTCGCGCGCCCGGTCGGTGACGCAGTATTTT
>TRBJ2-7|-|14|TRBV5-1|-
CASSLEATSYEQYF
TGCGCCAGCAGCTTGGAGGCTACTAGCTACGAGCAGTACTTC
>TRBJ2-1|-|16|TRBV7-3|-
CASSLTGTRSYNEQFF
TGTGCCAGCAGCTTAACTGGGACACGCTCCTACAATGAGCAGTTCTTC
>TRBJ2-7|-|14|TRBV6-5|-
CASSSGDGTYEQYF
TGTGCCAGCAGCTCAGGGGACGGGACCTACGAGCAGTACTTC